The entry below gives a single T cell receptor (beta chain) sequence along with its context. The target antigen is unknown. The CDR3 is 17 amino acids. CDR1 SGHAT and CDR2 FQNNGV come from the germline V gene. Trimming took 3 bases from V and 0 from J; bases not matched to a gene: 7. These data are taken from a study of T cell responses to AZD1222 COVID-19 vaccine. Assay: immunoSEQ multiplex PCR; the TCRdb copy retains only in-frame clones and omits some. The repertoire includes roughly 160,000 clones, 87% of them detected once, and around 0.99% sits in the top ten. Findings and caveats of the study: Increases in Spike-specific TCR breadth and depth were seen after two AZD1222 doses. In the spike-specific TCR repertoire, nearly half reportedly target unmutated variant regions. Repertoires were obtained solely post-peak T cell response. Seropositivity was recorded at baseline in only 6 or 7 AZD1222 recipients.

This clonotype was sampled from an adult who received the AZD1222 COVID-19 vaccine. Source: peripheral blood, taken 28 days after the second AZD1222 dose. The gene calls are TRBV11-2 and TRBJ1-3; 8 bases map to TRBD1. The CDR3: CASSFLTGATSGNTIYF. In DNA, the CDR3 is TGTGCCAGCAGCTTCCTGACAGGGGCCACCTCTGGAAACACCATATATTTT.